This TCR beta chain appears in the sequencing data of a study of siplizumab effects on memory and regulatory T cells. Points from the study as a whole: Roughly 80-97% of dividing CD4+ or CD8+ clones were without an attributable naive or memory phenotype.

Germline loops: CDR1 MGHRA, CDR2 YSYEKL. The CDR3 runs 16 residues. Losses at the gene ends were 4 bases for V and 3 bases for J; bases not matched to a gene: 11. The repertoire was sequenced with immunoSEQ multiplex PCR; TCRdb's copy has only in-frame clones and lacks some. The data hold roughly 80,000 clones, with about 87% observed a single time. This clone showed up just a few times. Its antigen is unknown. V is TRBV4-1 and J is TRBJ2-7; 8 nucleotides agree with TRBD2. The sequenced sample consisted of Tregs sorted from blood. This clonotype was sampled from a human donor in good health. This CDR3 reads CASSPQFGGGFYEQYF. The CDR3 nucleotides are TGCGCCAGCAGCCCCCAGTTTGGCGGGGGGTTCTACGAGCAGTACTTC.